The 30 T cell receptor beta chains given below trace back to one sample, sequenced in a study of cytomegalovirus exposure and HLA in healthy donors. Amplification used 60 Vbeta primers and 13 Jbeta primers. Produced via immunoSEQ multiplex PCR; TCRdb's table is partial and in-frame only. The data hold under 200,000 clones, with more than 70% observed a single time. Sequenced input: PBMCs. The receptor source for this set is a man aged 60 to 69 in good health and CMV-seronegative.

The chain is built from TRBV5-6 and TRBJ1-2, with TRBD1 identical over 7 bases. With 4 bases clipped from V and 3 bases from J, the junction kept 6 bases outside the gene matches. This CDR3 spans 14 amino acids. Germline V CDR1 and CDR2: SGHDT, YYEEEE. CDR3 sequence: CASSVAGTDYGYTF. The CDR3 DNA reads TGTGCCAGCAGCGTAGCCGGGACAGACTATGGCTACACCTTC.

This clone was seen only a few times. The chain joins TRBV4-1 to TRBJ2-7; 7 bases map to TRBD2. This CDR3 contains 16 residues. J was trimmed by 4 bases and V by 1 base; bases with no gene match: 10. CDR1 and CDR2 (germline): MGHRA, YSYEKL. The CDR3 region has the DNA TGCGCCAGCAGCCAAGGCATCGGGGGAGGGCTATACGAGCAGTACTTC. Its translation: CASSQGIGGGLYEQYF.

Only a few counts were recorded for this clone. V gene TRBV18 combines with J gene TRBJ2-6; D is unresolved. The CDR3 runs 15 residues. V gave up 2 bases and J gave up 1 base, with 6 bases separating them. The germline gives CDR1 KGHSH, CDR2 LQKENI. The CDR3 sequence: CASSPGGSGANVLTF. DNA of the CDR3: TGTGCCAGCTCACCAGGCGGATCTGGGGCCAACGTCCTGACTTTC.

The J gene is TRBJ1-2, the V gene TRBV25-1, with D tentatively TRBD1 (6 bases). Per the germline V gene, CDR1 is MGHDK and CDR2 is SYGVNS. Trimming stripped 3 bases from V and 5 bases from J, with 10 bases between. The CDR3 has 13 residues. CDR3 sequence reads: CASSDGTRYGYTF. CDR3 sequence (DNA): TGTGCCAGCAGTGACGGGACAAGATATGGCTACACCTTC.

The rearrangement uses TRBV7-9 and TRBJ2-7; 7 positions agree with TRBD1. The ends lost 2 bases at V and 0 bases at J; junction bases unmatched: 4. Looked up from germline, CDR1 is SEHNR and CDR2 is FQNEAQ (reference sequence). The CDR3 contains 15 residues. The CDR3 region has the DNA TGTGCCAGCAGCTTATTGGGACAGTTCTCCTACGAGCAGTACTTC. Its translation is CASSLLGQFSYEQYF. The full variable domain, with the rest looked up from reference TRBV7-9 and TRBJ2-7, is DTGVSQNPRHKITKRGQNVTFRCDPISEHNRLYWYRQTLGQGPEFLTYFQNEAQLEKSRLLSDRFSAERPKGSFSTLEIQRTEQGDSAMYLCASSLLGQFSYEQYFGPGTRLTVT.

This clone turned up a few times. The CDR3 here is CASSLATSGGRTDTQYF. DNA of the CDR3: TGTGCCAGCAGCTTAGCCACTAGCGGGGGGCGCACAGATACGCAGTATTTT. This chain uses TRBV11-2 with TRBJ2-3; 12 bases are a match to TRBD2. The CDR3 is 17 residues long. Germline V CDR1 and CDR2: SGHAT, FQNNGV. J was trimmed by 1 base and V by 1 base; bases with no gene match: 3. Based on the CDR3 plus reference TRBV11-2 and TRBJ2-3, the full variable domain is EAGVAQSPRYKIIEKRQSVAFWCNPISGHATLYWYQQILGQGPKLLIQFQNNGVVDDSQLPKDRFSAERLKGVDSTLKIQPAKLEDSAVYLCASSLATSGGRTDTQYFGPGTRLTVL.

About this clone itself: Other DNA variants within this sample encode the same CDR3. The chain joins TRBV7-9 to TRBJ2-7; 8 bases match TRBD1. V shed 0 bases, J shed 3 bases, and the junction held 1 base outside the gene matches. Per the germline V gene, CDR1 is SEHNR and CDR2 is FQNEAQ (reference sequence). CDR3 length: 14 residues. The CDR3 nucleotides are TGTGCCAGCAGCTTAGCTGGACAGGGCTACGAGCAGTACTTC. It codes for CASSLAGQGYEQYF.

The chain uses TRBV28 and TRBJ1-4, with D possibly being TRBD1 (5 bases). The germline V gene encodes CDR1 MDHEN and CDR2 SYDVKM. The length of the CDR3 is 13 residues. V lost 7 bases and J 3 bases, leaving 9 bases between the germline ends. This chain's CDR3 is CASKGAPNEKLFF. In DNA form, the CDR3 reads TGTGCCAGCAAAGGGGCCCCTAATGAAAAACTGTTTTTT.

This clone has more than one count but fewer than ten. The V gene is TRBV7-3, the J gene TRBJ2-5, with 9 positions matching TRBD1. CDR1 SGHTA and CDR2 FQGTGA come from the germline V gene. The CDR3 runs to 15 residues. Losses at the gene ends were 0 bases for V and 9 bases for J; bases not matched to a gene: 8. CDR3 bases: TGTGCCAGCAGCTTAACCCCACAGGGGGCTGCGGCCCAGTACTTC. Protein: CASSLTPQGAAAQYF. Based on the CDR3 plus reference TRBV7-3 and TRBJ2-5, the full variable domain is GAGVSQTPSNKVTEKGKYVELRCDPISGHTALYWYRQSLGQGPEFLIYFQGTGAADDSGLPNDRFFAVRPEGSVSTLKIQRTERGDSAVYLCASSLTPQGAAAQYFGPGTRLLVL.

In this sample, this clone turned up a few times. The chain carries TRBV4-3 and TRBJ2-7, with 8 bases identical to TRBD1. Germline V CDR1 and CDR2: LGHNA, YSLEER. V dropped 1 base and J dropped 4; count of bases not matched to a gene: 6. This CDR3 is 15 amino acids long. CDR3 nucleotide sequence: TGCGCCAGCAGCCAAGGTCCGGACAGGGTTTACGAGCAGTACTTC. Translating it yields CASSQGPDRVYEQYF.

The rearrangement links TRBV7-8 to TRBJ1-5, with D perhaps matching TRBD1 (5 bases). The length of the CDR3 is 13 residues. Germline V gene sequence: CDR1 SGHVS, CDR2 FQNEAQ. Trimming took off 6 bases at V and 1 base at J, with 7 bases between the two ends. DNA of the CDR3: TGTGCCAGCAGTCAGGGAAGCAATCAGCCCCAGCATTTT. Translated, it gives CASSQGSNQPQHF.

CDR3 sequence reads: CASSSRDRGLTPYF. In nucleotides, the CDR3 is TGTGCCAGCAGTTCACGGGACAGGGGGCTTACGCCGTACTTC. This chain links TRBV7-8 with TRBJ2-5, with 12 bases fitting TRBD1. The CDR3 covers 14 residues. V lost 6 bases, J lost 13 bases, and 12 bases stayed unmatched. Germline V lookup: CDR1 SGHVS, CDR2 FQNEAQ.

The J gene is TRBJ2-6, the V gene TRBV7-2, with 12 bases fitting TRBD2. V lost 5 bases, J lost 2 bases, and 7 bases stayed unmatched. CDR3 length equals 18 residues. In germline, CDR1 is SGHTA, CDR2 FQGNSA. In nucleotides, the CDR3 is TGTGCCAGCAGCCGGCCTAGCGGGGGGGCCGCTGGGGCCAACGTCCTGACTTTC. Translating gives CASSRPSGGAAGANVLTF. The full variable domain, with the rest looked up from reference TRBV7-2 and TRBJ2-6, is GAGVSQSPSNKVTEKGKDVELRCDPISGHTALYWYRQSLGQGLEFLIYFQGNSAPDKSGLPSDRFSAERTGGSVSTLTIQRTQQEDSAVYLCASSRPSGGAAGANVLTFGAGSRLTVL.

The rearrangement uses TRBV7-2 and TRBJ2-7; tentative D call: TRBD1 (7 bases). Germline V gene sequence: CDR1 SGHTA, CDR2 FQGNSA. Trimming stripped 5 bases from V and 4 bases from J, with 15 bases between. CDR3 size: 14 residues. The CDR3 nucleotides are TGTGCCAGCAGCATAGGGGGGACAGAATACGAGCAGTACTTC. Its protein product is CASSIGGTEYEQYF.

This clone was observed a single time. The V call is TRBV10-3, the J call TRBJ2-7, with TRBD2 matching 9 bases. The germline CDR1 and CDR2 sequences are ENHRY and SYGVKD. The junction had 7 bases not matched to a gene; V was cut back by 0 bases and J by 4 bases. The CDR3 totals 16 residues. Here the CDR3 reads CAISESGGRAGYEQYF. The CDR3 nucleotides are TGTGCCATCAGTGAGTCGGGCGGGAGGGCCGGGTACGAGCAGTACTTC.

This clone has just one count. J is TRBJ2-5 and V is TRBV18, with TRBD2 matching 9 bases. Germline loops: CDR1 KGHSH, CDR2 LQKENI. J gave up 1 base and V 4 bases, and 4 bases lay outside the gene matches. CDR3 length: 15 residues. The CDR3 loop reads CASSLQAGGQETQYF. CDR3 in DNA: TGTGCCAGCTCACTACAAGCGGGAGGCCAAGAGACCCAGTACTTC.

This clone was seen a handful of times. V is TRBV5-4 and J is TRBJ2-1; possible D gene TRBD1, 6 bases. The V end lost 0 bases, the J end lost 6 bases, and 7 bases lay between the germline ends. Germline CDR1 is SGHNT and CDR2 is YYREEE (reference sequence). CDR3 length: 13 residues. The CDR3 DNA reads TGTGCCAGCAGCTTGGTAGGGGGCAATGAGCAGTTCTTC. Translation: CASSLVGGNEQFF.

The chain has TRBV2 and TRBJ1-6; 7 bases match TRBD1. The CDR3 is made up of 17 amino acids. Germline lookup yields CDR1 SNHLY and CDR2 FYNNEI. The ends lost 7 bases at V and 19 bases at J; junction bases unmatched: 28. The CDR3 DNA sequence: TGTGCCAGCAAAGGTGAAGTACCGGGACAGCAGTCCCCGCTTGGGCACTTT. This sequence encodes CASKGEVPGQQSPLGHF.

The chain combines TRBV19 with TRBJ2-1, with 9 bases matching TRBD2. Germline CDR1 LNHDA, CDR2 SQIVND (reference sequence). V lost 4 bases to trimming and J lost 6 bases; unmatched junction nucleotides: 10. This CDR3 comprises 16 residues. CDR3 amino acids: CASSTPLIAGANEQFF. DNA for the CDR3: TGTGCCAGTAGTACCCCTTTAATAGCGGGGGCCAATGAGCAGTTCTTC.

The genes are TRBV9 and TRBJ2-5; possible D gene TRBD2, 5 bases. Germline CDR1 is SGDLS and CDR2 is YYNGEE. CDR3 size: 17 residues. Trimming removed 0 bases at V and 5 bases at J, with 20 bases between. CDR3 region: CASSVEARTSFFETQYF. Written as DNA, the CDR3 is TGTGCCAGCAGCGTAGAGGCTCGCACTAGTTTTTTCGAGACCCAGTACTTC.

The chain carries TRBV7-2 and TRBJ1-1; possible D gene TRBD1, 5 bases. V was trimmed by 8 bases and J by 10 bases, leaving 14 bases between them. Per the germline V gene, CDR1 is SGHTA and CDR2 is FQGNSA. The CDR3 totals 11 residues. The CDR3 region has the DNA TGTGCCAGCGGAATGGGGGGAGGAGCTTTCTTT. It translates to CASGMGGGAFF.

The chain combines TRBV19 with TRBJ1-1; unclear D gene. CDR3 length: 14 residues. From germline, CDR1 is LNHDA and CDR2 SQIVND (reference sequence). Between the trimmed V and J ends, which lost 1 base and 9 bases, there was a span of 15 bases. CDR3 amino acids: CASSIGGDSFKAFF. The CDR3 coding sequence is TGTGCCAGTAGTATAGGCGGCGATTCTTTTAAAGCTTTCTTT.

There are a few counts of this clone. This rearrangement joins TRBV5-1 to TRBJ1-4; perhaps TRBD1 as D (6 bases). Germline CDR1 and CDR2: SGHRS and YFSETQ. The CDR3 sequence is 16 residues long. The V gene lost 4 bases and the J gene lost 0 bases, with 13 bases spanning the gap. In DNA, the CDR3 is TGCGCCAGCAGCGCCCGGGACACTGCAACTAATGAAAAACTGTTTTTT. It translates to CASSARDTATNEKLFF.

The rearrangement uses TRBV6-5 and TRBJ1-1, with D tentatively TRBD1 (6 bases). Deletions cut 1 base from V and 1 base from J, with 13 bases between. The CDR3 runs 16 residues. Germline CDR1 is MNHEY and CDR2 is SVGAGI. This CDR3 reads CASSYLMGASNTEAFF. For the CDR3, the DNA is TGTGCCAGCAGTTACTTAATGGGGGCTTCGAACACTGAAGCTTTCTTT.

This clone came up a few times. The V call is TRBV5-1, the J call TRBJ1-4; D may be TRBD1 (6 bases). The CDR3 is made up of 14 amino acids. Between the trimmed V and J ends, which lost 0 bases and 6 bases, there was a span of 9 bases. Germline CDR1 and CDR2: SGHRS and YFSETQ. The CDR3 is CASSLDRVDEKLFF. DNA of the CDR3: TGCGCCAGCAGCTTGGACAGGGTGGATGAAAAACTGTTTTTT.

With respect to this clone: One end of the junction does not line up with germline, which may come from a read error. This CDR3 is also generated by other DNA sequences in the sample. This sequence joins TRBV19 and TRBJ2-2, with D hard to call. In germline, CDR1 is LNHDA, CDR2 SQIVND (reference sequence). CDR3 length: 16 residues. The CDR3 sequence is CASSLTEKANTGELFF. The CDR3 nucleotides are TGTGCCAGTAGCCTAACAGAAAAGGCGAACACCGGCGAGCTGTTTTTT.

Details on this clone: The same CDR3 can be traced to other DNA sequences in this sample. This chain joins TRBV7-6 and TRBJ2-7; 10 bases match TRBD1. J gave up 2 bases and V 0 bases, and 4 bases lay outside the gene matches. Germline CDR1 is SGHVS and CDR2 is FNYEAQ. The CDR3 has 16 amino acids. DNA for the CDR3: TGTGCCAGCAGCTTAGCCACGGGACAGGGGACCTACGAGCAGTACTTC. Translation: CASSLATGQGTYEQYF.

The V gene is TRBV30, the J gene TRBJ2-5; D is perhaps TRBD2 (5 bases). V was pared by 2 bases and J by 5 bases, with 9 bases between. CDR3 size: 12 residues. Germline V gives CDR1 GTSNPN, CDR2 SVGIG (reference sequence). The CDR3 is CAWSRGWETQYF. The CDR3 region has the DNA TGTGCCTGGAGTCGAGGGTGGGAGACCCAGTACTTC. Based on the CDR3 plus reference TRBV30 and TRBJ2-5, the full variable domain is SQTIHQWPATLVQPVGSPLSLECTVEGTSNPNLYWYRQAAGRGLQLLFYSVGIGQISSEVPQNLSASRPQDRQFILSSKKLLLSDSGFYLCAWSRGWETQYFGPGTRLLVL.

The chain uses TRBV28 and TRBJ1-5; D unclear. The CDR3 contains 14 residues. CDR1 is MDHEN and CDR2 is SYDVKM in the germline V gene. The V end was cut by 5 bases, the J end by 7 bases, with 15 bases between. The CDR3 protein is CASSLSDWGQPQHF. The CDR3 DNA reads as TGTGCCAGCAGTCTCTCGGACTGGGGACAGCCCCAGCATTTT.

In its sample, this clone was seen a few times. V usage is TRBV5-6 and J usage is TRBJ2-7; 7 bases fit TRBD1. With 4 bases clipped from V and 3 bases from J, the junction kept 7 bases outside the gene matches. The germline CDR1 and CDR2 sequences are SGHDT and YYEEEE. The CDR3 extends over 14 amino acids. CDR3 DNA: TGTGCCAGCAGCAGACAGGGAAGCAGCTACGAGCAGTACTTC. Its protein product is CASSRQGSSYEQYF.